This is a list of T cell receptor beta chains from one sample in a study of cytomegalovirus exposure and HLA in healthy donors. Assay: immunoSEQ multiplex PCR; the TCRdb copy retains only in-frame clones and omits some. The data show roughly 130,000 clones, with about 85% seen just once and over 1.5% held by the top ten. Sequencing input: PBMCs. These receptors were collected from a boy younger than 18 in good health and CMV-seronegative. The CDR3 runs from the conserved cysteine through the conserved F or W. A D gene is named only where the DNA matches it firmly. Expanded clones are given a class, and other clones once, few, many or no size at all.

cdr3_aa: CASSQGLSSGIEQFF
cdr3_nt: TGCGCCAGCAGCCAAGGTCTTTCTAGCGGGATTGAGCAGTTCTTC
v_call: TRBV4-3
d_call: TRBD2
clone_size: few
j_call: TRBJ2-1

cdr3_aa: CASSGTAAYGYTF
cdr3_nt: TGTGCCAGCAGCGGGACAGCCGCCTATGGCTACACCTTC
v_call: TRBV9
d_call: .
clone_size: once
j_call: TRBJ1-2

cdr3_aa: CASSLGEGGANVLTF
cdr3_nt: TGTGCCAGCAGCCTCGGGGAAGGTGGGGCCAACGTCCTGACTTTC
v_call: TRBV7-3
d_call: .
clone_size: .
j_call: TRBJ2-6

cdr3_aa: CAWSTSGYNEQFF
cdr3_nt: TGTGCCTGGAGTACTAGCGGATACAATGAGCAGTTCTTC
v_call: TRBV30
d_call: TRBD2
clone_size: .
j_call: TRBJ2-1

cdr3_aa: CASSILAEGDTQYF
cdr3_nt: TGTGCCAGTAGTATCCTAGCGGAGGGGGATACGCAGTATTTT
v_call: TRBV19
d_call: TRBD2
clone_size: .
j_call: TRBJ2-3

cdr3_aa: CASSQFGQSNTEAFF
cdr3_nt: TGCGCCAGCAGCCAGTTCGGACAGTCGAACACTGAAGCTTTCTTT
v_call: TRBV4-3
d_call: .
clone_size: few
j_call: TRBJ1-1

cdr3_aa: CASSPGAGTTKNIQYF
cdr3_nt: TGTGCCAGCAGCCCGGGAGCGGGAACGACCAAAAACATTCAGTACTTC
v_call: TRBV4-2
d_call: TRBD2
clone_size: .
j_call: TRBJ2-4

cdr3_aa: CASSVAGGPQSEQYF
cdr3_nt: TGTGCCAGCAGCGTAGCGGGAGGTCCCCAAAGCGAGCAGTACTTC
v_call: TRBV9
d_call: TRBD2
clone_size: .
j_call: TRBJ2-7

cdr3_aa: CASGLVPSPTQGTSGGAFEQYF
cdr3_nt: TGTGCTAGTGGTTTGGTACCCTCACCAACCCAGGGGACTAGCGGGGGGGCTTTCGAGCAGTACTTC
v_call: TRBV12-5
d_call: TRBD2
clone_size: .
j_call: TRBJ2-7

cdr3_aa: CASQSGGPSYEQYF
cdr3_nt: TGTGCCAGCCAGTCGGGGGGCCCATCCTACGAGCAGTACTTC
v_call: TRBV6-5
d_call: .
clone_size: .
j_call: TRBJ2-7

cdr3_aa: CASSPSSYNSPLHF
cdr3_nt: TGTGCCAGCAGTCCTTCGTCCTATAATTCACCCCTCCACTTT
v_call: TRBV27
d_call: .
clone_size: .
j_call: TRBJ1-6

cdr3_aa: CAGSETRDRVGTGELFF
cdr3_nt: TGTGCCGGCAGCGAAACCCGGGACAGGGTCGGGACCGGGGAGCTGTTTTTT
v_call: TRBV13
d_call: TRBD1
clone_size: .
j_call: TRBJ2-2

cdr3_aa: CASSQSTSSGNTIYF
cdr3_nt: TGCGCCAGCAGTCAATCAACCAGCTCTGGAAACACCATATATTTT
v_call: TRBV23-1
d_call: .
clone_size: .
j_call: TRBJ1-3

cdr3_aa: CASSPAGNQETQYF
cdr3_nt: TGCGCCAGCAGTCCCGCGGGGAACCAAGAGACCCAGTACTTC
v_call: TRBV5-1
d_call: .
clone_size: .
j_call: TRBJ2-5

cdr3_aa: CASSLSGVSAYGYTF
cdr3_nt: TGTGCCAGCAGCTTATCGGGAGTCAGCGCCTATGGCTACACCTTC
v_call: TRBV7-2
d_call: .
clone_size: .
j_call: TRBJ1-2

cdr3_aa: CASTLGTGGGGTQYF
cdr3_nt: TGTGCCAGCACCCTGGGGACAGGTGGAGGCGGGACCCAGTACTTC
v_call: TRBV2
d_call: TRBD1
clone_size: .
j_call: TRBJ2-5

cdr3_aa: CASRRLAGTGDTQYF
cdr3_nt: TGTGCCAGCAGGAGACTAGCGGGTACAGGCGATACGCAGTATTTT
v_call: TRBV2
d_call: TRBD2
clone_size: .
j_call: TRBJ2-3

cdr3_aa: CASSPTTSGGYEQYF
cdr3_nt: TGTGCCAGCAGTCCGACTACTAGCGGGGGCTACGAGCAGTACTTC
v_call: TRBV27
d_call: TRBD2
clone_size: .
j_call: TRBJ2-7

cdr3_aa: CASSQERHNTGELFF
cdr3_nt: TGTGCCAGCAGCCAAGAAAGACACAACACCGGGGAGCTGTTTTTT
v_call: TRBV14
d_call: .
clone_size: .
j_call: TRBJ2-2

cdr3_aa: CASSYTSGRAHEQYF
cdr3_nt: TGTGCCAGTAGTTACACTAGCGGGAGAGCGCACGAGCAGTACTTC
v_call: TRBV19
d_call: TRBD2
clone_size: .
j_call: TRBJ2-7

cdr3_aa: CASSSGHPNTEAFF
cdr3_nt: TGTGCCAGTAGTTCGGGACACCCGAACACTGAAGCTTTCTTT
v_call: TRBV19
d_call: .
clone_size: .
j_call: TRBJ1-1

cdr3_aa: CAWSTGQGWNQPQHF
cdr3_nt: TGTGCCTGGAGTACCGGACAGGGTTGGAATCAGCCCCAGCATTTT
v_call: TRBV30
d_call: TRBD1
clone_size: once
j_call: TRBJ1-5

cdr3_aa: CASSQDRAYEQYF
cdr3_nt: TGTGCCAGCAGCCAAGATCGAGCCTACGAGCAGTACTTC
v_call: TRBV4-2
d_call: .
clone_size: .
j_call: TRBJ2-7

cdr3_aa: CASKATASSYEQYF
cdr3_nt: TGTGCCAGTAAAGCAACGGCTAGCTCCTACGAGCAGTACTTC
v_call: TRBV19
d_call: .
clone_size: .
j_call: TRBJ2-7

cdr3_aa: CASSQRTGLNQPQHF
cdr3_nt: TGCGCCAGCAGCCAACGGACAGGGTTGAATCAGCCCCAGCATTTT
v_call: TRBV4-3
d_call: TRBD1
clone_size: .
j_call: TRBJ1-5

cdr3_aa: CASSLGRGAYEQYF
cdr3_nt: TGTGCCAGCAGCTTAGGCAGGGGAGCCTACGAGCAGTACTTC
v_call: TRBV7-2
d_call: .
clone_size: once
j_call: TRBJ2-7

cdr3_aa: CASEGVENIQYF
cdr3_nt: TGTGCCAGCGAGGGAGTGGAAAACATTCAGTACTTC
v_call: TRBV6-5
d_call: .
clone_size: .
j_call: TRBJ2-4

cdr3_aa: CASSGLNSPLHF
cdr3_nt: TGTGCCAGCAGTGGCCTTAATTCACCCCTCCACTTT
v_call: TRBV6-5
d_call: .
clone_size: .
j_call: TRBJ1-6

cdr3_aa: CASSVDGGTEAFF
cdr3_nt: TGTGCCAGCAGCGTAGATGGAGGCACTGAAGCTTTCTTT
v_call: TRBV9
d_call: .
clone_size: .
j_call: TRBJ1-1

cdr3_aa: CASSPSRRTGADEQYF
cdr3_nt: TGTGCCAGCTCACCGTCACGCCGGACAGGGGCGGACGAGCAGTACTTC
v_call: TRBV18
d_call: TRBD1
clone_size: .
j_call: TRBJ2-7

cdr3_aa: CASSQAGNTGELFF
cdr3_nt: TGTGCCAGCAGCCAAGCGGGGAACACCGGGGAGCTGTTTTTT
v_call: TRBV7-2
d_call: .
clone_size: .
j_call: TRBJ2-2

cdr3_aa: CASRLPSTHTQYF
cdr3_nt: TGTGCCAGCCGACTACCTTCGACCCATACGCAGTATTTT
v_call: TRBV28
d_call: .
clone_size: .
j_call: TRBJ2-3

cdr3_aa: CASSLAKAGGSSYNEQFF
cdr3_nt: TGTGCCAGCAGCTTGGCCAAAGCGGGAGGGAGCTCCTACAATGAGCAGTTCTTC
v_call: TRBV5-4
d_call: TRBD2
clone_size: .
j_call: TRBJ2-1

cdr3_aa: CASSPGTSGGPQETQYF
cdr3_nt: TGTGCCAGCAGCCCCGGGACTAGCGGGGGGCCCCAAGAGACCCAGTACTTC
v_call: TRBV5-4
d_call: TRBD2
clone_size: .
j_call: TRBJ2-5